This T cell receptor beta chain was identified during a study of cytomegalovirus exposure and HLA in healthy donors listed by TCRdb under 2017. Regarding the research as a whole: An earlier analysis of roughly 610 of the donors reported 250 to 300 Gb of sequence data and 95 million to 120 million unique TCR beta sequences obtained from about 180 million T cells. An early release that covered around 590 HLA-typed donors contained approximately 290 gigabases of sequencing data and tens of millions of unique TCR sequences. Among the roughly 400 genotyped donors, around 81% belonged to the genetic ancestry cluster associated with self-reported Caucasian donors. The study aimed to test whether cataloging public T cell receptors could reveal signatures of past pathogen exposure. The T cell repertoires of under 750 subjects were profiled by immunosequencing and related to cytomegalovirus serostatus. Along with the approximately 700-subject first cohort, a separate validation cohort of over 90 different subjects was used. To predict cytomegalovirus infection status, the study combined high-throughput TCR immunosequencing, statistical association of individual TCRs with disease status, and machine learning. A later analysis re-examined previously published TCR beta repertoires from 600 to 700 donors and added high-resolution HLA genotyping to investigate patterns of TCR occurrence. The later analysis used no new phenotypic data to find candidate immune exposures, relying instead on TCR beta sequences and their occurrence across donors. An earlier analysis of around 640 of the donors used high-throughput TCR beta sequencing to judge whether each TCR beta V gene segment behaved as functional or pseudogenic. Donor age, sex, ethnicity and CMV serostatus were collected together with the repertoire data. In a later genetic analysis, genome-wide SNP genotypes for about three fifths of the roughly 670 donors were used, and that subset was treated as a discovery cohort. Every discovery cohort repertoire had been produced on one sequencing platform. Class I and class II HLA loci were covered by the typing at four-digit resolution. The number of typed donors differed by locus: about 620-630 for A, B, C, DRB1 and DQB1; 500 to 550 for DQA1; approximately 600 for DPA1; and around 470 for DPB1. Roughly five DR-DQ haplotypes were handled as single units for association and clustering, since linkage in the cohort was strong. Among 398 genotyped donors of the cohort, an average of around 240,000 unique TCR beta nucleotide sequences were sequenced per donor, about a sixth of them non-productive.

Here is what the overall study found, with its caveats: Immune exposure information for the cohort was limited to CMV serostatus. While some public TCRs were present in many individuals, most TCR sequences turned up only very rarely across donors. A group of highly shared sequence variants was considered likely to be a technical artifact of the sequencing pipeline. A later genetic analysis associated a missense DCLRE1C variant with V-gene and J-gene trimming of TCR beta chains, and an independent cohort replicated the association. According to a later genetic analysis, donors in an Asian-associated ancestry cluster had fewer N-insertions in productive TCRs than the approximately 710-donor mean. A later analysis found that TCR association rates varied across HLA loci, with DRB1 alleles showing the most associated TCRs and HLA-C alleles the fewest. In an earlier analysis of approximately 590 of the donors, most TCR beta V segments appeared in productive rearrangements about 87% or about 30% of the time, broadly matching IMGT annotations. Because some donors lacked HLA typing at each locus, the association tests relied only on the typed subset. The study listed approximately 150 TCR beta chains as associated with cytomegalovirus. A later analysis found that HLA-associated TCR beta chains were more clonally expanded and had lower generation probabilities than equally common non-associated chains. Some IMGT-functional V segments, including TRBV6-2 and TRBV6-3, could not be distinguished by the 87-base-pair reads and were therefore excluded. A later analysis reported that several top co-occurrence clusters appeared linked to parvovirus B19, influenza, CMV and Epstein-Barr virus. This cohort had only TCR beta chains sequenced, and the lack of alpha or paired-chain data limited which features could be detected. Linkage disequilibrium might explain the correlated functional status among segregating V segments, but an unknown experimental factor could not be excluded. In both the original and validation cohorts, the classifier was reported to diagnose cytomegalovirus status with high specificity and sensitivity. Specific HLA alleles were associated with 16,951 TCR beta sequences at a false discovery rate of 0.05 in a later analysis. The earlier analysis of fewer than 750 of the donors excluded some 16 rarely observed V segments, including chromosome 9 orphons, because counts were too low. Sequencing depth was assumed to be roughly uniform across donors in the presence/absence analyses, though that assumption may not hold. In vitro tests confirmed that three of the cytomegalovirus-associated TCR beta chains recognize cytomegalovirus antigens. Strong co-occurrence of HLA alleles, especially DR and DQ, made assigning TCR associations to individual alleles difficult. The authors suggested that the approach could potentially be extended to other disease states and immunological phenotypes. A further reported finding was that TCR beta sequences accurately predicted the HLA-A and HLA-B alleles for most subjects in the first cohort. According to a later analysis, most CMV-associated TCR beta chains appeared to be HLA-restricted, and the HLA associations seemed to be driven largely by CMV exposure.

The CDR3 spans 15 residues, from the cysteine through the phenylalanine. Solely the CDR3 DNA is kept, with 45 bases framed from the first base. V is shortened by 3 bases, J by 2 bases, and the region joining them spans 14 bases. Looking up the germline V gene yields CDR1 SNHLY and CDR2 FYNNEI. The library was produced with the immunoSEQ multiplex PCR assay. The multiplex PCR relied on a mix of 60 forward primers for TCR Vbeta segments and 13 reverse primers for TCR Jbeta segments. The CDR3 region of rearranged TCR beta genes was amplified from genomic DNA with a multiplex PCR assay. The amplified TCR beta libraries were sequenced on the Illumina HiSeq System as 87-base-pair reads. The study's processing was this. Across the 500 to 700 repertoires, a later analysis counted approximately 83 million unique TCR beta chains, 9.5 million to 12 million of which were shared by at least two donors. Raw reads were error-corrected and collapsed into unique sequences by a nearest-neighbor algorithm in which closely related sequences were merged to remove PCR and sequencing errors. CDR3 sequences were aligned to IMGT reference sequences to assign V, D and J gene segments. Each retained sequence needed at least a six-nucleotide match to both a V gene segment and a J gene segment. A rearrangement was called productive if the CDR3 had no stop codons and remained in frame with V and J, and every other rearrangement was called non-productive. Following IMGT convention, CDR3 was defined as the stretch from the second conserved V-encoded cysteine up to the conserved J-encoded phenylalanine. Sequences without an unambiguous match to a single V gene segment were excluded from the earlier analysis of 587 of the donors. An earlier analysis of 587 of the donors called V segments functional above 56.7% productive rearrangements and segregating when the between-donor standard deviation exceeded 5%. A statistical classification framework was developed to diagnose cytomegalovirus status using the catalog of TCR beta chain sequences. A later analysis assigned V and J genes by comparing TCR nucleotide sequences with IMGT/GENE-DB human TR gene sequences. Using the TCRdist pipeline, a later analysis assigned CDR3 sequences along with most-parsimonious VDJ recombination scenarios. A later analysis defined each TCR beta chain by its CDR3 amino acid sequence plus V-gene family, and excluded reads lacking a unique V-gene family. As a way to deal with suspected cross-contamination and a sequencing artifact, a later analysis dropped under 600 nucleotide sequences that were highly shared and had low generation probability. A later analysis calculated a clonal expansion index for each public chain from normalized within-repertoire ranks of inferred template counts. Generation probabilities in a later analysis came from a VDJ recombination model fitted to out-of-frame rearrangements, and those results were checked against IGoR. In a later analysis, TCR-TCR, TCR-HLA and TCR-CMV co-occurrence was scored with hypergeometric tests, and a repertoire-size bias correction was applied to TCR pairs. A later analysis estimated false discovery rates by permuting HLA or CMV assignments 20 times. In a later analysis, co-occurring TCRs were grouped using DBSCAN, and TCRdist sequence similarity was added for clustering within HLA-allele-positive subsets. Repertoires with fewer than 30,000 or more than 120,000 public chains, plus five repertoires with anomalous nucleotide sharing, were excluded from co-occurrence clustering. Drawn from immuneACCESS, this table holds only the in-frame rearrangements with V and J called that TCRdb kept. Clones are partly lost; checked studies trace under half to an unresolved V gene and leave the rest unexplained. That table is the source of V, J and clone size, and D and trimming were worked out from the DNA. In this sample the table shows about 180,000 clones, approximately 79% of which occur a single time. The top ten constitute nearly 6.5% of the sample.

Of note for this clone: The antigen it binds to is not known. No much larger clonotype is one base removed from it; base qualities were not supplied.

In total, fewer than 750 healthy bone marrow donors made up the cohort. At the time of sampling, every cohort member was nominally healthy, though immune exposures that went unrecorded were likely present. The donor tested CMV seropositive, placing the donor among the 250 to 350 seropositive members of the cohort. Every donor gave a peripheral blood sample, and the peripheral blood mononuclear cells from that sample were used for TCR beta sequencing. The Qiagen DNeasy Blood Extraction Kit was used to extract genomic DNA from the blood cell samples. The material sequenced was PBMCs. This chain joins TRBV2 to TRBJ2-7, with no confidently assigned D gene. This receptor was identified in a man aged 35-49 years in good health and CMV-seropositive. The CDR3 corresponds to CASSDVFIGTYEQYF. The DNA sequence is as follows: TGTGCCAGCAGTGATGTTTTTATTGGCACCTACGAGCAGTACTTC.